Below, 11 T cell receptor beta chains from the same sample are listed, as sequenced in a study of OX40 agonist ivuxolimab in advanced cancers. The method was immunoSEQ multiplex PCR; TCRdb's version includes in-frame clones alone and lacks a portion of them. The data hold about 31,000 clones, with less than 90% observed a single time. The specimen comprised CD4+ or CD8+ T cells sorted from blood, sampled in a trial of the OX40 agonist ivuxolimab. These receptors originate from an adult with an advanced solid tumor such as melanoma, head and neck, liver or kidney cancer.

This chain uses TRBV27 with TRBJ2-7; D unresolved. Between the trimmed V and J ends, which lost 5 bases and 1 base, there was a span of 15 bases. CDR1 and CDR2 from the germline V gene are MNHEY and SMNVEV (reference sequence). The CDR3 consists of 15 residues. The CDR3 DNA is TGTGCCAGCAGTGAACCCCATTTGGGATCCTACGAGCAGTACTTC. It translates to CASSEPHLGSYEQYF.

This rearrangement joins TRBV27 to TRBJ2-7; 8 bases are shared with TRBD2. CDR1 is MNHEY, CDR2 SMNVEV, per germline (reference sequence). The CDR3 has 14 amino acids. The J segment lost 6 bases and the V segment lost 4 bases, leaving 8 bases of the junction unmatched. The DNA for the CDR3 is TGTGCCAGCAGTTCTTTCGGACTAGCTCTCGAGCAGTACTTC. Residues: CASSSFGLALEQYF.

The genes are TRBV4-1 and TRBJ2-5; TRBD1 is a possible D gene (5 bases). The DNA end is a closer match to TRBJ2-7, so the J assignment may be wrong. Germline V gives CDR1 MGHRA, CDR2 YSYEKL. The length of the CDR3 is 13 residues. CDR3 region: CASSQVQAYEQYF. DNA for the CDR3: TGCGCCAGCAGCCAAGTACAGGCCTACGAGCAGTACTTC.

The chain recombines TRBV28 with TRBJ2-7; the D gene is possibly TRBD1 (7 bases). The CDR3 has 15 residues. Germline CDR1 is MDHEN and CDR2 is SYDVKM. The V end was cut by 4 bases, the J end by 4 bases, with 17 bases between. The CDR3 DNA is TGTGCCAGCAGTTCCCCGACAGGGCGGGGATACGAGCAGTACTTC. Translation: CASSSPTGRGYEQYF.

J is TRBJ1-5 and V is TRBV7-2; D is undetermined. The CDR3 runs 16 residues. In germline, CDR1 is SGHTA, CDR2 FQGNSA. V gave up 1 base and J gave up 4 bases, with 14 bases separating them. The CDR3 DNA sequence: TGTGCCAGCAGCTTAGTACCTTGGGGTGGGAATCAGCCCCAGCATTTT. The encoded protein is CASSLVPWGGNQPQHF.

The J gene is TRBJ2-1, the V gene TRBV10-3, with unresolved D. Deletions cut 0 bases from V and 5 bases from J, with 2 bases between. The CDR3 has 12 residues. Germline lookup yields CDR1 ENHRY and CDR2 SYGVKD. Here the CDR3 DNA reads TGTGCCATCAGTGAGTCGAACAATGAGCAGTTCTTC. This gives the protein CAISESNNEQFF.

The chain carries TRBV6-4 and TRBJ1-2; the match to TRBD1 covers 8 bases. The V gene's germline CDR1 is MRHNA and CDR2 SNTAGT. V lost 0 bases to trimming and J lost 6 bases; unmatched junction nucleotides: 0. The CDR3 is 13 residues long. The CDR3 sequence is CASSDSTGDGYTF. CDR3 bases: TGTGCCAGCAGTGACTCGACAGGGGATGGCTACACCTTC.

V and J are TRBV9 and TRBJ1-5, with D uncertain. The CDR3 sequence is 14 residues long. The V and J ends lost 2 bases and 2 bases respectively, with 8 bases between them. Germline V gene sequence: CDR1 SGDLS, CDR2 YYNGEE. Written as DNA, the CDR3 is TGTGCCAGCAGCGTGGGCAGCGGCAATCAGCCCCAGCATTTT. It codes for CASSVGSGNQPQHF.

This chain joins TRBV4-2 and TRBJ2-1, with a possible D match to TRBD2 (6 bases). The germline V gene has CDR1 LGHNA and CDR2 YNFKEQ. Trimming shortened V by 0 bases and J by 10 bases, and 16 bases separated the two germline ends. The CDR3 length is 15 residues. The CDR3 sequence is CASSQDKGLPTEQFF. The CDR3 DNA reads TGTGCCAGCAGCCAAGATAAGGGACTCCCAACCGAGCAGTTCTTC.

The chain has TRBV27 and TRBJ2-7; D possibly corresponds to TRBD2 (5 bases). The CDR3 covers 14 residues. Germline loops: CDR1 MNHEY, CDR2 SMNVEV (reference sequence). V gave up 0 bases and J gave up 6 bases, with 12 bases separating them. CDR3 coding DNA: TGTGCCAGCAGTTTATCGAGGACTCTGTCCGAGCAGTACTTC. Translated, it gives CASSLSRTLSEQYF.

This clone came up once. The rearrangement links TRBV29-1 to TRBJ2-7; 8 nucleotides match TRBD1. The CDR3 contains 13 residues. Germline assignment: CDR1 SQVTM and CDR2 ANQGSEA. The junction had 6 bases not matched to a gene; V was cut back by 3 bases and J by 5 bases. This CDR3 reads CSVDDWTGNEQYF. Written as DNA, the CDR3 is TGCAGCGTTGATGACTGGACAGGGAACGAGCAGTACTTC.